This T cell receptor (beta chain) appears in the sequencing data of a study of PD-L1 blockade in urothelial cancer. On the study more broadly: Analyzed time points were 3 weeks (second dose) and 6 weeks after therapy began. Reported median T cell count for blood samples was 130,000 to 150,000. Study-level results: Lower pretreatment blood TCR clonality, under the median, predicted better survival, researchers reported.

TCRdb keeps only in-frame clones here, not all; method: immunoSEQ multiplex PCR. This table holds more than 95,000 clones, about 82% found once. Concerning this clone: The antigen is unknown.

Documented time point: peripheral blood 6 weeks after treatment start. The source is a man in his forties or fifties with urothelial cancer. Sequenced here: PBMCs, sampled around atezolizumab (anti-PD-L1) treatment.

CDR3 bases: TGTGCCATCAGCCCCGGGACAGGGGCAGGGATTGGGGCCAACGTCCTGACTTTC. It yields the protein CAISPGTGAGIGANVLTF. The V and J genes are TRBV10-3 and TRBJ2-6; 10 bases align to TRBD1. The CDR3 length is 18 residues. The germline V gene encodes CDR1 ENHRY and CDR2 SYGVKD. V shed 6 bases, J shed 3 bases, and the junction held 11 bases outside the gene matches.